The source of this T cell receptor beta chain is a study of post-analysis software for immune sequencing data. The overall study: Included among the disease courses, which were recorded for the cohort, were relapsing-remitting, secondary progressive and progressive-relapsing multiple sclerosis. Whole-study results and caveats: Under the F measure, samples that were prepared in one batch clustered strongly together. Significantly decreased normalized Chao1 diversity was recorded for multiple sclerosis patients relative to controls.

Unique molecular identifiers tagged the TCR beta cDNA libraries. T cells numbering roughly 0.85 to 11 million gave rise to 500,000 to 600,000 cDNA molecules. TCRdb independently ran MiXCR on the PCR reads; one entry per CDR3 protein. The sample lists roughly 800,000 distinct CDR3 sequences, 46% occurring once. This clonotype has just a few counts. Its antigen is unknown. Material: blood. This receptor was identified in a girl under 18 with multiple sclerosis.

CDR3 in amino acids: CASSPDRWYNEQFF. In DNA form, the CDR3 reads TGTGCCAGCAGCCCCGACAGGTGGTACAATGAGCAGTTCTTC. The chain has TRBV7-9 and TRBJ2-1; TRBD1 might be the D (6 bases). Germline V CDR1 and CDR2: SEHNR, FQNEAQ (reference sequence). The CDR3 has 14 residues. V was shortened by 5 bases and J by 4 bases, with 12 bases between the two germline ends. The entire variable domain, with the rest obtained from reference TRBV7-9 and TRBJ2-1, is as follows: DTGVSQNPRHKITKRGQNVTFRCDPISEHNRLYWYRQTLGQGPEFLTYFQNEAQLEKSRLLSDRFSAERPKGSFSTLEIQRTEQGDSAMYLCASSPDRWYNEQFFGPGTRLTVL.